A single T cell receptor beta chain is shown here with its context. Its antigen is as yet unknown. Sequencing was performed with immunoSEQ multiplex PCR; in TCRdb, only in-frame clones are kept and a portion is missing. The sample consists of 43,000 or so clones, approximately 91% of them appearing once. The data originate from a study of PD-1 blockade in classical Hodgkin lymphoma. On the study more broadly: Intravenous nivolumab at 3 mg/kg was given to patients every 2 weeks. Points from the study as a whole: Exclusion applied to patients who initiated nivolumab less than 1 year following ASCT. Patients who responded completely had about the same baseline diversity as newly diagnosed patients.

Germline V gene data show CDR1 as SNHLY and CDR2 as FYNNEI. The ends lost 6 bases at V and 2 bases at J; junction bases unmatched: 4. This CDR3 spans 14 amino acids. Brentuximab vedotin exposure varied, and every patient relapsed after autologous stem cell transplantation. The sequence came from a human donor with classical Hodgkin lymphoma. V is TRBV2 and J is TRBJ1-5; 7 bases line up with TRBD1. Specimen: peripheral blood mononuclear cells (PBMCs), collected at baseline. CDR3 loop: CASRLGTGNQPQHF. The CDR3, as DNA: TGTGCCAGCAGGCTCGGGACAGGCAATCAGCCCCAGCATTTT.